This entry is about one T cell receptor beta chain. Germline values: CDR1 MNHEY, CDR2 SMNVEV (reference sequence). Trimming pared 2 bases from V and 0 bases from J, leaving 9 bases between. The CDR3 length is 15 residues. TCR beta libraries were built with iRepertoire HTBI primers and Arm-PCR of CDR3 regions. TCRdb recomputed calls from the multiplex PCR reads with MiXCR, one row per CDR3 protein. The table has about 210,000 distinct CDR3 sequences, approximately 19% seen once. Documented time point: newly diagnosed GD, antithyroid drugs for less than 3 months. From PBMCs, RNA was extracted and then used to make the TCR library. The data originate from a study of regulatory T cells in long-lasting Graves disease. These same records also appear under a second study, on T cells in Graves' hyperthyroidism and ophthalmopathy. From that report: The blood repertoire included most of the expanded thyroid clonotypes above 0.001.

Source: peripheral blood mononuclear cells (PBMCs), taken at new diagnosis, from a patient treated with antithyroid drugs. This chain links TRBV27 with TRBJ2-3, with D hard to call. The TCR sequence derives from a young woman with Graves disease. CDR3 amino acids: CASSLRTASTDTQYF. The CDR3, as DNA: TGTGCCAGCAGTTTACGGACGGCTAGCACAGATACGCAGTATTTT.